This T cell receptor (beta chain) comes out of a study of blood T cells in healthy people across ages. The wider study: Template switching picked up about one barcoded beta molecule for each two T cells.

It was with a sample-barcoded 5' primer and a J-beta primer mix that a second PCR of about 7 to 12 cycles was run. Each cDNA was tagged by a template-switch adaptor containing 12 random nucleotides. One entry per CDR3 protein, called by TCRdb with MiXCR from the 5' RACE reads. This table has some 1.7 million distinct CDR3 sequences, 28% appearing once. This clonotype was found many times. Its cognate antigen is unknown. Study-wide findings and caveats: Strong correlation was found linking TCR beta diversity to naive T cell percentage.

Sample: blood. The TCR was taken from a woman aged 30 to 39 in good health.

CDR3 in amino acids: CSARGSYEQYF. The CDR3 nucleotides are TGCAGTGCTAGAGGGAGTTACGAGCAGTACTTC. V is TRBV20-1 and J is TRBJ2-7; D not certain. Germline V gives CDR1 DFQATT, CDR2 SNEGSKA (reference sequence). There are 11 residues in the CDR3. V shed 1 base and J shed 4 bases, with 5 bases lying between them.